This T cell receptor beta chain was captured by sequencing in a study of T cell responses to AZD1222 COVID-19 vaccine. CDR1 is LNHDA and CDR2 is SQIVND in the germline V gene (reference sequence). CDR3 length equals 20 residues. V was pared by 3 bases and J by 2 bases, with 17 bases of the junction left unmatched. Study-level points and caveats: Seropositivity was recorded at baseline in only a handful of AZD1222 recipients. Close to half of spike-specific TCRs reportedly recognize unmutated variant regions.

Clones were read by immunoSEQ multiplex PCR, and TCRdb kept only the in-frame ones, dropping some. The table includes around 150,000 clones, approximately 91% detected once. Of note for this clone: Its target is unknown.

Sequenced material: peripheral blood, taken on day 0 of AZD1222 vaccination. The receptor's source is an adult in good health. The chain is built from TRBV19 and TRBJ1-5; 9 bases are a match to TRBD1. CDR3 DNA: TGTGCCAGTAGTATGGTCGGGACAGGGAGGTCTCGAGTGCGCAATCAGCCCCAGCATTTT. Amino acid sequence: CASSMVGTGRSRVRNQPQHF. Based on the CDR3 plus reference TRBV19 and TRBJ1-5, the full variable domain is DGGITQSPKYLFRKEGQNVTLSCEQNLNHDAMYWYRQDPGQGLRLIYYSQIVNDFQKGDIAEGYSVSREKKESFPLTVTSAQKNPTAFYLCASSMVGTGRSRVRNQPQHFGDGTRLSIL.